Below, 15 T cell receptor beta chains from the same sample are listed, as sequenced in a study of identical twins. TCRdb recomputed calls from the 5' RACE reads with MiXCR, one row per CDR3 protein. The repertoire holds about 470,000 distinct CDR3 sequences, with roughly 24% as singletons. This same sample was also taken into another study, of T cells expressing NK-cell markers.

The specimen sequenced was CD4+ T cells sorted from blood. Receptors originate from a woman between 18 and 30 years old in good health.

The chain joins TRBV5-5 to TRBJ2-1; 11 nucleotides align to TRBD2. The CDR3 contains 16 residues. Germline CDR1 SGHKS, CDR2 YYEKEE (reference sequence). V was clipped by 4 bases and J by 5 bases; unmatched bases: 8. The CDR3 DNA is TGTGCCAGCAGCGGAACTAGCGGGAGAGCAAACAATGAGCAGTTCTTC. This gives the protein CASSGTSGRANNEQFF.

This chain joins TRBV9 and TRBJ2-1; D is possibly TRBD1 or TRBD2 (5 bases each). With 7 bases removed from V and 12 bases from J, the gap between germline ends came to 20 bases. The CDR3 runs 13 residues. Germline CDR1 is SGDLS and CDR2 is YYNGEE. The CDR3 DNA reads TGTGCCAGCTCCCGAGGCCGGGGCTTCCCGCAGTTCTTC. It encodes CASSRGRGFPQFF. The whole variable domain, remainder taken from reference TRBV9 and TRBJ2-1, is DSGVTQTPKHLITATGQRVTLRCSPRSGDLSVYWYQQSLDQGLQFLIQYYNGEERAKGNILERFSAQQFPDLHSELNLSSLELGDSALYFCASSRGRGFPQFFGPGTRLTVL.

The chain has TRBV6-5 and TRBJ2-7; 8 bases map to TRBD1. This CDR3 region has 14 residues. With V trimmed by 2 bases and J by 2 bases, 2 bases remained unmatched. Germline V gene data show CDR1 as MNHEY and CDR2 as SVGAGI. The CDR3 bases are TGTGCCAGCAGTTACGTGGACAGGGCCTACGAGCAGTACTTC. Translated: CASSYVDRAYEQYF.

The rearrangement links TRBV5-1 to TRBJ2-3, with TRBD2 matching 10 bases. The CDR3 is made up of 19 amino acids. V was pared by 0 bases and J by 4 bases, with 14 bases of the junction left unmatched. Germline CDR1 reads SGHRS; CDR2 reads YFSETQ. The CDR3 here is CASSLARSSGGHTSDTQYF. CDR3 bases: TGCGCCAGCAGCTTGGCCAGGTCTAGCGGGGGCCATACCTCAGATACGCAGTATTTT.

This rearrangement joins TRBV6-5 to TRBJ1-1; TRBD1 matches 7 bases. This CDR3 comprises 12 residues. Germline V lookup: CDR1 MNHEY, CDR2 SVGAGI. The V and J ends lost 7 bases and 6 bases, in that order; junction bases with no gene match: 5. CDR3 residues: CASKNRGPEAFF. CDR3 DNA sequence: TGTGCCAGCAAAAACAGGGGCCCTGAAGCTTTCTTT.

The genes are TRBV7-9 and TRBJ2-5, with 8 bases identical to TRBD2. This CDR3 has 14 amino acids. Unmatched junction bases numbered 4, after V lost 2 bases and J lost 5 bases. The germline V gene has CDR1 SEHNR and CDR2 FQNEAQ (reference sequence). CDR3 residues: CASSLPGGAETQYF. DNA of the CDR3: TGTGCCAGCAGCTTACCGGGAGGGGCGGAGACCCAGTACTTC.

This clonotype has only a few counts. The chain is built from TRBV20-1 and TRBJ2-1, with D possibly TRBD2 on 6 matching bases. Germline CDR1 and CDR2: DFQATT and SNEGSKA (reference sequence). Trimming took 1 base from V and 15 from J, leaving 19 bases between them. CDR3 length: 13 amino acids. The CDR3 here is CSARGDSQLEVFF. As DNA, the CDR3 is TGCAGTGCTAGAGGGGACTCCCAACTAGAAGTGTTCTTC.

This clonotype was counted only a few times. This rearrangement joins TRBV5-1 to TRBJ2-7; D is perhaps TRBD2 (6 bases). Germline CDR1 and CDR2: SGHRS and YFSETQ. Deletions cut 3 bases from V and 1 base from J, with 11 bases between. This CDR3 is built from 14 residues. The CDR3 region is CASSSQGLSYEQYF. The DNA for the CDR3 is TGCGCCAGCAGCTCCCAGGGACTTTCCTACGAGCAGTACTTC. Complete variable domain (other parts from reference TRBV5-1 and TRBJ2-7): KAGVTQTPRYLIKTRGQQVTLSCSPISGHRSVSWYQQTPGQGLQFLFEYFSETQRNKGNFPGRFSGRQFSNSRSEMNVSTLELGDSALYLCASSSQGLSYEQYFGPGTRLTVT.

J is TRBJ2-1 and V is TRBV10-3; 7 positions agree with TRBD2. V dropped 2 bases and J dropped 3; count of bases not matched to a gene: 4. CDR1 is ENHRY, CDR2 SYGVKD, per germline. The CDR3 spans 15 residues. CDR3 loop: CAISEMASGYNEQFF. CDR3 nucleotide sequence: TGTGCCATCAGTGAGATGGCTAGCGGCTACAATGAGCAGTTCTTC.

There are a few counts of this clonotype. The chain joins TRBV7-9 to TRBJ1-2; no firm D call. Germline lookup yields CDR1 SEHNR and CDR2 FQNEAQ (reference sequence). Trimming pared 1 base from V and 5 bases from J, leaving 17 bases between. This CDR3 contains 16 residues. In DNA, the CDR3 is TGTGCCAGCAGCTTAGTACTCAAAGGATCGATTTATGGCTACACCTTC. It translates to CASSLVLKGSIYGYTF.

For the CDR3, the DNA is TGCAGTGCTAGAGACCTCCTAACCACAGGGGGCGGAGGAGAGTACTTC. Translation gives CSARDLLTTGGGGEYF. This chain uses TRBV20-1 with TRBJ2-7, with TRBD1 matching over 9 bases. J was trimmed by 11 bases and V by 0 bases; bases with no gene match: 17. Germline-derived CDR1 and CDR2 are DFQATT and SNEGSKA (reference sequence). This CDR3 has 16 amino acids.

CDR3 sequence reads: CASSFLQGVETQYF. CDR3 nucleotide sequence: TGTGCCAGCAGTTTCCTACAGGGGGTAGAGACCCAGTACTTC. The V call is TRBV6-5, the J call TRBJ2-5; the match to TRBD1 covers 8 bases. The CDR3 runs to 14 residues. Per the germline V gene, CDR1 is MNHEY and CDR2 is SVGAGI. V shed 4 bases and J 4 bases; nucleotides not matched to a gene: 5.

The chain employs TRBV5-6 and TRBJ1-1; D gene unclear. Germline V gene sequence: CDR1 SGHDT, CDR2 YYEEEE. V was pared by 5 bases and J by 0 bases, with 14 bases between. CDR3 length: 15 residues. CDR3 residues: CASRRGFLMNTEAFF. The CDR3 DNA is TGTGCCAGCAGGCGTGGATTTCTCATGAACACTGAAGCTTTCTTT. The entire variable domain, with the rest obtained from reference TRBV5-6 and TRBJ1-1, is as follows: DAGVTQSPTHLIKTRGQQVTLRCSPKSGHDTVSWYQQALGQGPQFIFQYYEEEERQRGNFPDRFSGHQFPNYSSELNVNALLLGDSALYLCASRRGFLMNTEAFFGQGTRLTVV.

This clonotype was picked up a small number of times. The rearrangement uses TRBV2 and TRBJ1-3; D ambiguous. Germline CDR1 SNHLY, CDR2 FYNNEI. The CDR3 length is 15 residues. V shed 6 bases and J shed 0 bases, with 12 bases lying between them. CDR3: CASRVVPHSGNTIYF. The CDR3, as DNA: TGTGCCAGCAGGGTCGTTCCTCACTCTGGAAACACCATATATTTT.

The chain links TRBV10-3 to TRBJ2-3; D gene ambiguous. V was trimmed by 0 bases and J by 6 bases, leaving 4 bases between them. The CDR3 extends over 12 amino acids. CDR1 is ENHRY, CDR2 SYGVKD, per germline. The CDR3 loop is CAISESRDTQYF. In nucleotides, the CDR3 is TGTGCCATCAGTGAGTCGCGGGATACGCAGTATTTT.